This T cell receptor beta chain was identified during a study of blood T cell repertoires in COVID-19. Overall study: Acute and convalescent COVID-19 specimens originated in the United States, Italy and Spain.

Germline V CDR1 and CDR2: MGHDK, SYGVNS. This CDR3 is 15 amino acids long. Trimming stripped 7 bases from V and 2 bases from J, with 15 bases between. Study processing details: Amplification from reference gene primers served as the basis for estimated nucleated cell counts. Sequenced by immunoSEQ multiplex PCR; TCRdb stores in-frame clones only, minus some. The V and J calls and clone size come from that table; D and trimming were worked out from the DNA. The table lists some 260,000 clones, 82% of them singletons. Sequenced sample: peripheral blood. J is TRBJ1-3 and V is TRBV25-1; tentative D call: TRBD1 (5 bases). This receptor was obtained from a woman aged 80 or over with active or convalescent COVID-19. The CDR3 DNA sequence: TGTGCCAGCATCCCCGGGGGGAGGGCTGGAAACACCATATATTTT. It translates to CASIPGGRAGNTIYF.